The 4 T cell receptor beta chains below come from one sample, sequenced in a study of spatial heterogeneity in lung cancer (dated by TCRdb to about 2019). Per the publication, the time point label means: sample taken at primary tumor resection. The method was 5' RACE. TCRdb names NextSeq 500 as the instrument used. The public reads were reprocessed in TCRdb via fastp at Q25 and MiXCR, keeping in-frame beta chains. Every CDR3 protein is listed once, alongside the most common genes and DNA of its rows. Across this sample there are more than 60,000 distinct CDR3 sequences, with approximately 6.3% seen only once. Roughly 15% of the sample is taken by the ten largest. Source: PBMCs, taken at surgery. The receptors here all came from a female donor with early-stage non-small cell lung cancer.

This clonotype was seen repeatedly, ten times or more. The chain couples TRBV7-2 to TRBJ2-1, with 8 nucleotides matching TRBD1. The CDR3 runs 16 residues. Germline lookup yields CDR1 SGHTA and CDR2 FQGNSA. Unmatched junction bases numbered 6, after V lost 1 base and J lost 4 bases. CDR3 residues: CASSLGGTGTYNEQFF. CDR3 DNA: TGTGCCAGCAGCTTAGGGGGGACAGGTACATACAATGAGCAGTTCTTC.

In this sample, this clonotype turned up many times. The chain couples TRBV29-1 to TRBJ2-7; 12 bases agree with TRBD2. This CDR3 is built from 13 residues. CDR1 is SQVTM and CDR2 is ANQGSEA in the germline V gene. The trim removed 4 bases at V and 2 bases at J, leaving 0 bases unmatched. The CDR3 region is CSVGTSGTYEQYF. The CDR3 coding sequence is TGCAGCGTTGGGACTAGCGGGACCTACGAGCAGTACTTC.

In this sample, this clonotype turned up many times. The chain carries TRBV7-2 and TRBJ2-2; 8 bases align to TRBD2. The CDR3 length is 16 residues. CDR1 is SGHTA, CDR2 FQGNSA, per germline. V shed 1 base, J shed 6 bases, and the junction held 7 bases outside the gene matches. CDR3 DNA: TGTGCCAGCAGCTTAGGGTTTAGCGGGATTTCCGGGGAGCTGTTTTTT. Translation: CASSLGFSGISGELFF. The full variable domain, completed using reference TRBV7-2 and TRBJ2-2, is GAGVSQSPSNKVTEKGKDVELRCDPISGHTALYWYRQSLGQGLEFLIYFQGNSAPDKSGLPSDRFSAERTGGSVSTLTIQRTQQEDSAVYLCASSLGFSGISGELFFGEGSRLTVL.

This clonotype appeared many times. The CDR3 coding sequence is TGTGCCAGCAGCTTAGACCTAGCGATTTGGCAGTTCTTC. The encoded protein is CASSLDLAIWQFF. The chain is built from TRBV7-9 and TRBJ2-1; TRBD2 might be the D (6 bases). This CDR3 spans 13 amino acids. Germline CDR1 and CDR2: SEHNR and FQNEAQ (reference sequence). V was clipped by 1 base and J by 12 bases, with 13 bases between them.